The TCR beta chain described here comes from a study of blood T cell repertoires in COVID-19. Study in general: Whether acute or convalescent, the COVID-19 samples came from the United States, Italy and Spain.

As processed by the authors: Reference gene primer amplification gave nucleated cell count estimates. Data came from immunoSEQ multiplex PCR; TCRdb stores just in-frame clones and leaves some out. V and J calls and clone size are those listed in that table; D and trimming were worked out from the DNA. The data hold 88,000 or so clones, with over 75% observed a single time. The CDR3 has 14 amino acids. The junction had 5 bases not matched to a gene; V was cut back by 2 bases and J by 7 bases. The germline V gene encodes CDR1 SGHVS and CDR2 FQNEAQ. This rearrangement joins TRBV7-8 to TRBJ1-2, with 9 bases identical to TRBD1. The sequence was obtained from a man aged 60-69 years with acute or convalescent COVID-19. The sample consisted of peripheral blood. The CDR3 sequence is CASSLRTGDGGYTF. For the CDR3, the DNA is TGTGCCAGCAGCTTAAGGACAGGGGACGGTGGCTACACCTTC.